This T cell receptor beta chain was observed in a study of cytomegalovirus exposure and HLA in healthy donors. Regarding donors, all were healthy bone marrow donors. CDR1 and CDR2 (germline): LNHDA, SQIVND (reference sequence). The CDR3 runs to 12 residues. Trimming stripped 5 bases from V and 11 bases from J, with 13 bases between. PCR amplification relied on 60 Vbeta primers (plus 13 Jbeta primers). The method was immunoSEQ multiplex PCR; TCRdb's version includes in-frame clones alone and lacks a portion of them. The table records about 150,000 clones, 75% to 85% of them present only once. J is TRBJ1-5 and V is TRBV19, with no clear D. Sequencing was performed on PBMCs. This sequence originates from a man aged 45 to 65 in good health and CMV-seropositive. The CDR3 sequence: CASSPGAPSQHF. The CDR3 nucleotides read TGTGCCAGTAGTCCGGGAGCCCCGTCCCAGCATTTT.